These T cell receptor beta chains were read from a single sample in a study of T cell repertoires in cytomegalovirus infection. The antigens of these receptors remain unknown. TCRdb fed the reads into MiXCR, producing one record per CDR3 protein. Among fewer than 900,000 distinct CDR3 sequences listed, about 28% were seen once. The starting material was cultured CD8+ T cells from PBMCs, obtained from culture after CMV antigen stimulation. These receptors all come from a human donor in good health (CMV status not recorded). Some clones in this sample may be carry-over from other donors' samples. CDR3s include the opening cysteine and the closing phenylalanine or tryptophan. Each record gives: clone size, J gene, V gene, D gene, CDR3 DNA, CDR3 protein. The D gene is left open where the match is weak. Rows give clone size only sometimes, using once, few, many, or a class for an expanded clone.

clone size: few; J gene: TRBJ2-2; V gene: TRBV27; D gene: TRBD2; CDR3 DNA: TGTGCCAGCAGTTCCCGACACGAGGGAGGGGCCGGGGAGCTGTTTTTT; CDR3 protein: CASSSRHEGGAGELFF
clone size: -; J gene: TRBJ2-1; V gene: TRBV6-6; D gene: TRBD2; CDR3 DNA: TGTGCCAGCAGTTACCTTTCGCGGGGGGATTACAATGAGCAGTTCTTC; CDR3 protein: CASSYLSRGDYNEQFF
clone size: few; J gene: TRBJ2-1; V gene: TRBV6-6; D gene: TRBD2; CDR3 DNA: TGTGCCAGCAGTTACGGACTAGGGTATTATGAGCAGTTCTTC; CDR3 protein: CASSYGLGYYEQFF
clone size: few; J gene: TRBJ2-1; V gene: TRBV2; D gene: -; CDR3 DNA: TGTGCCAGCAGGGAGGGGGCAGGGGGCTCCTACAATGAGCAGTTCTTC; CDR3 protein: CASREGAGGSYNEQFF
clone size: -; J gene: TRBJ2-5; V gene: TRBV29-1; D gene: -; CDR3 DNA: TGCAGCCTCCTCGAAGGAGGTGCGGCCCAGTACTTC; CDR3 protein: CSLLEGGAAQYF
clone size: -; J gene: TRBJ1-2; V gene: TRBV7-8; D gene: -; CDR3 DNA: TGTGCCAGCAGCCGCAGGGGATATGGCTACACCTTC; CDR3 protein: CASSRRGYGYTF
clone size: few; J gene: TRBJ2-1; V gene: TRBV6-6; D gene: TRBD2; CDR3 DNA: TGTGCCAGCAGCGTTCTGTGGGCGGGGGGAGTCTACAATGAGCAGTTCTTC; CDR3 protein: CASSVLWAGGVYNEQFF
clone size: few; J gene: TRBJ1-2; V gene: TRBV15; D gene: -; CDR3 DNA: TGTGCCACTCTCGGGCTTAACTATGGCTACACCTTC; CDR3 protein: CATLGLNYGYTF
clone size: -; J gene: TRBJ2-7; V gene: TRBV7-6; D gene: TRBD1; CDR3 DNA: TGTGCCAGCAGTTACACCGGGACAGGGTACTACGAGCAGTACTTC; CDR3 protein: CASSYTGTGYYEQYF
clone size: -; J gene: TRBJ1-5; V gene: TRBV4-2; D gene: -; CDR3 DNA: TGTGCCAGCAGCCAACACCATCCGGGGGAGATAAATCAGCCCCAGCATTTT; CDR3 protein: CASSQHHPGEINQPQHF
clone size: few; J gene: TRBJ1-6; V gene: TRBV11-1; D gene: -; CDR3 DNA: TGTGCCAGCAGCTTTCTTGGGAGCTCCTATAATTCACCCCTCCACTTT; CDR3 protein: CASSFLGSSYNSPLHF